One sample yielded the 27 T cell receptor beta chains listed below, sequenced in a study of Tregs in tolerant kidney transplant recipients. Sequencing was performed with immunoSEQ multiplex PCR; in TCRdb, only in-frame clones are kept and a portion is missing. Altogether 80,000 to 90,000 clones are present, about 92% being singletons, with the ten largest covering over 4%. Sequenced sample: CD8+ T cells from blood. The source of these receptors is a human donor in good health.

This clone was recorded only once. This rearrangement joins TRBV29-1 to TRBJ2-1; D is ambiguous. Trimming left V 2 bases short and J 8 bases short, with 19 bases between. This CDR3 contains 15 residues. Germline CDR1 SQVTM, CDR2 ANQGSEA. The CDR3 nucleotides are TGCAGCGTTGAAAGGGCGGAAAGTAGCATCCATGAGCAGTTCTTC. This translates into CSVERAESSIHEQFF.

J is TRBJ2-1 and V is TRBV5-1, with 8 nucleotides matching TRBD1. V was clipped by 1 base and J by 4 bases; unmatched bases: 1. CDR3 size: 14 residues. The germline V gene has CDR1 SGHRS and CDR2 YFSETQ. CDR3 residues: CASSLTGGYNEQFF. CDR3 nucleotide sequence: TGCGCCAGCAGCTTGACAGGGGGTTACAATGAGCAGTTCTTC. Drawing the rest from reference TRBV5-1 and TRBJ2-1, the complete variable domain is KAGVTQTPRYLIKTRGQQVTLSCSPISGHRSVSWYQQTPGQGLQFLFEYFSETQRNKGNFPGRFSGRQFSNSRSEMNVSTLELGDSALYLCASSLTGGYNEQFFGPGTRLTVL.

The V and J genes are TRBV18 and TRBJ2-5; 11 positions match TRBD1. The CDR3 has 16 amino acids. The ends lost 0 bases at V and 2 bases at J; junction bases unmatched: 2. CDR1 is KGHSH and CDR2 is LQKENI in the germline V gene. Here the CDR3 reads CASSPPGQGGQETQYF. As DNA, the CDR3 is TGTGCCAGCTCACCACCGGGACAGGGGGGGCAAGAGACCCAGTACTTC.

This clone is classed as medium-sized (0.01 to 0.1%). V gene TRBV27 combines with J gene TRBJ1-4; 8 bases fit TRBD1. Trimming cost V 4 bases and J 7 bases; bases outside gene matches: 8. The CDR3 is made up of 15 amino acids. CDR1 is MNHEY, CDR2 SMNVEV, per germline (reference sequence). CDR3 coding DNA: TGTGCCAGCAGTTCTCAGGGGGCACTAACTGAAAAACTGTTTTTT. As protein: CASSSQGALTEKLFF.

This clone was recorded once. V gene TRBV4-1 combines with J gene TRBJ1-2, with TRBD1 matching 9 bases. CDR3 length: 15 amino acids. With V trimmed by 3 bases and J by 0 bases, 2 bases remained unmatched. Germline CDR1 is MGHRA and CDR2 is YSYEKL. The CDR3 region is CASSQGQGTNYGYTF. The CDR3 DNA sequence: TGCGCCAGCAGCCAGGGACAGGGCACTAACTATGGCTACACCTTC.

The rearrangement joins TRBV7-3 to TRBJ1-5; tentative D call: TRBD1 (6 bases). Trimming left V 6 bases short and J 4 bases short, with 22 bases between. Germline CDR1 SGHTA, CDR2 FQGTGA. The CDR3 consists of 17 residues. The CDR3 loop reads CASRVKAGQGMNQPQHF. Written as DNA, the CDR3 is TGTGCCAGCAGGGTGAAGGCGGGGCAGGGGATGAATCAGCCCCAGCATTTT.

Only one count was recorded for this clone. The genes are TRBV11-2 and TRBJ2-3, with TRBD1 matching over 7 bases. Germline V gene sequence: CDR1 SGHAT, CDR2 FQNNGV. The J segment lost 3 bases and the V segment lost 5 bases, leaving 5 bases of the junction unmatched. The CDR3 is 14 amino acids. CDR3 sequence reads: CASSENRGTDTQYF. CDR3 DNA: TGTGCCAGCAGCGAAAACAGGGGAACAGATACGCAGTATTTT.

This clone has just one count. This chain uses TRBV27 with TRBJ2-7; 9 positions agree with TRBD1. This CDR3 is built from 14 residues. With 4 bases clipped from V and 2 bases from J, the junction kept 3 bases outside the gene matches. Germline-derived CDR1 and CDR2 are MNHEY and SMNVEV (reference sequence). The DNA for the CDR3 is TGTGCCAGCAGTTCCGGACAGGGGCCCTACGAGCAGTACTTC. Translation: CASSSGQGPYEQYF.

V and J are TRBV4-1 and TRBJ2-1; D unclear. This CDR3 contains 16 residues. The V end was cut by 4 bases, the J end by 0 bases, with 13 bases between. In germline, CDR1 is MGHRA, CDR2 YSYEKL. The CDR3 protein is CASSLPKDHSYNEQFF. CDR3 in DNA: TGCGCCAGCAGCCTTCCTAAGGATCACTCCTACAATGAGCAGTTCTTC.

The V gene is TRBV27, the J gene TRBJ2-7; D is unclear. V lost 5 bases, J lost 5 bases, and 13 bases lay in between. CDR3 length equals 13 residues. CDR1 and CDR2 (germline): MNHEY, SMNVEV (reference sequence). The CDR3: CASSPKPRDEQYF. CDR3 DNA sequence: TGTGCCAGCAGTCCAAAACCCCGGGACGAGCAGTACTTC.

There are a few counts of this clone. The chain joins TRBV5-4 to TRBJ1-6; D unclear. Trimming left V 10 bases short and J 9 bases short, with 14 bases between. The CDR3 loop spans 12 amino acids. Germline CDR1 reads SGHNT; CDR2 reads YYREEE (reference sequence). This CDR3 is CAWASAGSPLHF. The CDR3 region has the DNA TGTGCCTGGGCCTCGGCAGGTTCACCCCTCCACTTT.

The chain links TRBV30 to TRBJ2-7; D is uncertain. CDR1 and CDR2 from the germline V gene are GTSNPN and SVGIG (reference sequence). This CDR3 has 13 residues. Trimming took 0 bases from V and 0 from J, leaving 6 bases between them. The DNA for the CDR3 is TGTGCCTGGAGTGTACGGAACTCCTACGAGCAGTACTTC. Its protein product is CAWSVRNSYEQYF.

Worth noting for this clone: The same CDR3 arises from other DNA sequences in this sample as well. The chain carries TRBV30 and TRBJ2-7, with no clear D. V lost 0 bases to trimming and J lost 0 bases, with 3 bases between them. This CDR3 is 12 amino acids long. Germline V gene data show CDR1 as GTSNPN and CDR2 as SVGIG (reference sequence). The CDR3 DNA follows: TGTGCCTGGAGTGTTTACTCCTACGAGCAGTACTTC. It specifies CAWSVYSYEQYF.

The V gene is TRBV5-1, the J gene TRBJ2-7; unclear D gene. The CDR3 is 13 residues long. Trimming pared 0 bases from V and 6 bases from J, leaving 10 bases between. Germline V CDR1 and CDR2: SGHRS, YFSETQ. The CDR3 DNA reads TGCGCCAGCAGCTTGGGGAGCGCGATCGAGCAGTACTTC. The encoded protein is CASSLGSAIEQYF. Together with reference TRBV5-1 and TRBJ2-7, the CDR3 gives the full variable domain: KAGVTQTPRYLIKTRGQQVTLSCSPISGHRSVSWYQQTPGQGLQFLFEYFSETQRNKGNFPGRFSGRQFSNSRSEMNVSTLELGDSALYLCASSLGSAIEQYFGPGTRLTVT.

The genes are TRBV9 and TRBJ2-7; weak D call: TRBD2 (5 bases). Trimming stripped 0 bases from V and 9 bases from J, with 13 bases between. This CDR3 comprises 13 residues. Looked up from germline, CDR1 is SGDLS and CDR2 is YYNGEE. CDR3 DNA sequence: TGTGCCAGCAGCGTAGGCGGAGGTACCGCGCAGTACTTC. Protein product: CASSVGGGTAQYF.

The chain carries TRBV6-4 and TRBJ2-3, with 9 bases aligning to TRBD2. Germline CDR1 and CDR2: MRHNA and SNTAGT. The V gene end was trimmed by 9 bases and the J gene end by 3 bases; junction bases not matched to a gene: 10. The CDR3 length is 15 residues. In DNA form, the CDR3 reads TGTGCCAGTGCGAGGACCAGCGGGGGGACAGATACGCAGTATTTT. It encodes CASARTSGGTDTQYF.

V usage is TRBV27 and J usage is TRBJ1-2, with a weak D call TRBD1 (6 bases). The CDR3 totals 14 residues. With 2 bases removed from V and 3 bases from J, the gap between germline ends came to 10 bases. CDR1 is MNHEY and CDR2 is SMNVEV in the germline V gene (reference sequence). The CDR3 nucleotides read TGTGCCAGCAGTTTAACTGGGGGGCACTATGGCTACACCTTC. Its protein product is CASSLTGGHYGYTF.

This clone was counted once. The CDR3 loop reads CASSYSAGSSYEQYF. The CDR3 bases are TGTGCCAGCAGTTACTCGGCGGGTAGCTCCTACGAGCAGTACTTC. The V and J genes are TRBV6-5 and TRBJ2-7; D is possibly TRBD2 (5 bases). The CDR3 runs to 15 residues. Germline CDR1 and CDR2: MNHEY and SVGAGI. The V end was cut by 0 bases, the J end by 0 bases, with 9 bases between.

This chain links TRBV2 with TRBJ2-1, with a weak D call TRBD1 (5 bases). The CDR3 loop spans 11 amino acids. CDR1 and CDR2 from the germline V gene are SNHLY and FYNNEI. The V end was cut by 10 bases, the J end by 10 bases, with 14 bases between. As DNA, the CDR3 is TGTGCCACCAGGGTGAGTTCGGAGCAGTTCTTC. It encodes CATRVSSEQFF.

The J gene is TRBJ1-1, the V gene TRBV6-1; 7 bases match TRBD1. V gave up 4 bases and J gave up 2 bases; unmatched junction bases: 7. The CDR3 loop spans 15 amino acids. Per germline, CDR1 MNHNS and CDR2 SASEGT. The CDR3 bases are TGTGCCAGCAGTGGCTGGGGACAGATTAACACTGAAGCTTTCTTT. It encodes CASSGWGQINTEAFF.

This chain links TRBV2 with TRBJ1-2; 8 bases are a match to TRBD1. The junction had 15 bases not matched to a gene; V was cut back by 7 bases and J by 2 bases. The CDR3 consists of 17 residues. The germline V gene has CDR1 SNHLY and CDR2 FYNNEI. CDR3 nucleotides: TGTGCCAGCACTTATCCCAGGGGACAGGAATTAAACTATGGCTACACCTTC. This encodes CASTYPRGQELNYGYTF.

The chain links TRBV25-1 to TRBJ1-5; 7 bases map to TRBD1. This CDR3 is 13 amino acids long. V shed 6 bases and J 2 bases; nucleotides not matched to a gene: 1. Germline CDR1 is MGHDK and CDR2 is SYGVNS. DNA of the CDR3: TGTGCCAGCAGCACAGGGGGCAATCAGCCCCAGCATTTT. Amino acid sequence: CASSTGGNQPQHF.

CDR3: CASSTGQGGDTQYF. CDR3 coding DNA: TGTGCCAGCAGTACGGGACAGGGGGGGGATACGCAGTATTTT. The chain has TRBV2 and TRBJ2-3; 11 nucleotides agree with TRBD1. The CDR3 sequence is 14 residues long. Germline CDR1 is SNHLY and CDR2 is FYNNEI. V was clipped by 5 bases and J by 6 bases; unmatched bases: 4.

The J gene is TRBJ2-1, the V gene TRBV6-5; a weak D match, TRBD2 (6 bases). In germline, CDR1 is MNHEY, CDR2 SVGAGI. This CDR3 has 12 amino acids. Deletions cut 2 bases from V and 10 bases from J, with 9 bases between. CDR3 region: CASSYHAGEQFF. CDR3 DNA sequence: TGTGCCAGCAGTTACCACGCGGGGGAGCAGTTCTTC.

This clone has just one count. The chain uses TRBV4-2 and TRBJ2-1, with a tentative D call TRBD2 (6 bases). V was clipped by 4 bases and J by 3 bases, with 13 bases between them. The CDR3 length is 15 residues. The germline V gene has CDR1 LGHNA and CDR2 YNFKEQ. CDR3 in amino acids: CASSRGTDGYNEQFF. The CDR3 DNA reads TGTGCCAGCAGCCGGGGGACTGACGGCTACAATGAGCAGTTCTTC.

The chain joins TRBV10-3 to TRBJ1-6; D is unclear. V lost 4 bases and J 5 bases, leaving 12 bases between the germline ends. The CDR3 length is 15 residues. Germline V gene data show CDR1 as ENHRY and CDR2 as SYGVKD. DNA of the CDR3: TGTGCCATCAGTGGAACTGGACTGAATAATTCACCCCTCCACTTT. It specifies CAISGTGLNNSPLHF.

The table lists this clone with a few counts. The chain joins TRBV6-5 to TRBJ1-1; D possibly corresponds to TRBD1 (6 bases). This CDR3 is 15 amino acids long. Trimming removed 6 bases at V and 0 bases at J, with 14 bases between. Germline CDR1 MNHEY, CDR2 SVGAGI. The CDR3 DNA reads as TGTGCCAGCAGAATTAAGGGGGGGATGAACACTGAAGCTTTCTTT. Protein: CASRIKGGMNTEAFF.